The 3 T cell receptor beta chains below were found in one sample sequenced in a study of response to subunit inactivated influenza vaccine. A single record per CDR3 protein comes from TCRdb applying MiXCR to the RT-PCR reads. The repertoire holds approximately 500,000 distinct CDR3 sequences, with less than 25% as singletons. A further study also used this sample, focusing on T cells expressing NK-cell markers. That work adds: Making the TCR beta cDNA relied on 5'RACE template switching with UMIs.

This material consisted of CD4+ T cells sorted from PBMCs, taken 11 to 12 days after vaccination. These receptors were taken from a man between 50 and 59 years old who received an inactivated influenza vaccine.

This clonotype was detected only a few times. Here the CDR3 reads CASRGTGDFNTEAFF. CDR3 DNA sequence: TGTGCCAGCAGGGGGACAGGAGATTTTAACACTGAAGCTTTCTTT. The chain links TRBV12-3 or TRBV12-4 to TRBJ1-1, with 8 bases lining up with TRBD1. The trim removed 6 bases at V and 2 bases at J, leaving 8 bases unmatched. The CDR3 loop spans 15 amino acids.

J is TRBJ2-3 and V is TRBV2; a possible D gene is TRBD2 (6 bases). This CDR3 is built from 17 residues. V gave up 4 bases and J gave up 2 bases, with 19 bases separating them. Germline values: CDR1 SNHLY, CDR2 FYNNEI. DNA for the CDR3: TGTGCCAGCAGTGGAGCCTCGGGACTTCTTAACACAGATACGCAGTATTTT. Translation gives CASSGASGLLNTDTQYF.

CDR3 loop: CASSPMTASYEQYF. The DNA for the CDR3 is TGTGCCAGCAGCCCAATGACGGCCTCCTACGAGCAGTACTTC. The chain is built from TRBV5-5 and TRBJ2-7; D is ambiguous. This CDR3 region has 14 residues. The germline V gene encodes CDR1 SGHKS and CDR2 YYEKEE (reference sequence). Trimming took 4 bases from V and 0 from J, leaving 11 bases between them.